This paragraph covers one TCR beta chain sequence. Its antigen is undetermined. The data were obtained in a study of cytomegalovirus exposure and HLA in healthy donors. Regarding the study as a whole: Reports described diagnosis of cytomegalovirus status by the classifier as highly specific and sensitive.

The V gene end was trimmed by 5 bases and the J gene end by 7 bases; junction bases not matched to a gene: 14. CDR1 SGHTA and CDR2 FQGTGA come from the germline V gene. The CDR3 spans 15 residues. The primer mix had 60 Vbeta and 13 Jbeta primers. Authors' methods: In a later analysis, roughly 10 million of 65 million to 90 million unique beta chains occurred in at least two donors. Here immunoSEQ multiplex PCR was the method, and the copy in TCRdb shows in-frame clones only, minus some. V and J calls plus clone size are reproduced from that table; the DNA served to infer D and trimming. This sample carries fewer than 200,000 clones, about 81% of them seen once, and the ten largest clones take 1.5% to 2%.

The sequence came from a woman between 18 and 29 years old in good health and CMV-seronegative. The chain recombines TRBV7-3 with TRBJ2-7; 7 nucleotides line up with TRBD2. Sequencing was performed on PBMCs. The CDR3 sequence is CASSVSAAGWGEQYF. The CDR3 DNA sequence: TGTGCCAGCAGCGTCTCAGCAGCGGGATGGGGGGAGCAGTACTTC.